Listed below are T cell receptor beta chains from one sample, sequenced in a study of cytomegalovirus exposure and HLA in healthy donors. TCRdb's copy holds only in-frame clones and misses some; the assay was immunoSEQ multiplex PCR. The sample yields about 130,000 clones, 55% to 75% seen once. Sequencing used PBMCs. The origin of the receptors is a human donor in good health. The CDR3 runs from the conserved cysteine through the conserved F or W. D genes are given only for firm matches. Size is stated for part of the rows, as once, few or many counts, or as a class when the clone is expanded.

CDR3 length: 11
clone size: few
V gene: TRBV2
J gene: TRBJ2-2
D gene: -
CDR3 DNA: TGTGCCAGCACAGGGGCCGGGGAGCTGTTTTTT
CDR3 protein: CASTGAGELFF

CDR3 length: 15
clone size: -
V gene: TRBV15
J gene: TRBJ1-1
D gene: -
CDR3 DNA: TGTGCCCCCCGCCACAGGAAGGGTAAGGACACTGAAGCTTTCTTT
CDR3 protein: CAPRHRKGKDTEAFF

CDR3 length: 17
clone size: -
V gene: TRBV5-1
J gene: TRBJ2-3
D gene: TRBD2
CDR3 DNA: TGCGCCAGCAGCTTGGTGCGGGGGGGCTTTGGCACAGATACGCAGTATTTT
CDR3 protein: CASSLVRGGFGTDTQYF

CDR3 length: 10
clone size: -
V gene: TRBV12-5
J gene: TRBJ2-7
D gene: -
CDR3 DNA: TGTGCTAGTACAGTGCCCGAGCAGTACTTC
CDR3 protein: CASTVPEQYF

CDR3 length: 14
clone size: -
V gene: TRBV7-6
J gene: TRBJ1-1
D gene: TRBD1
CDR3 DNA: TGTGCCAGCAGCCAGGGACAGGGTAGGGCTGAAGCTTTCTTT
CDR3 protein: CASSQGQGRAEAFF

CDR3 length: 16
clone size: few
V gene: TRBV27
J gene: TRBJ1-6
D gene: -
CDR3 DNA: TGTGCCAGCAGTTCGGCCATGCGGGGGTCAAATTCACCCCTCCACTTT
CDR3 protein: CASSSAMRGSNSPLHF

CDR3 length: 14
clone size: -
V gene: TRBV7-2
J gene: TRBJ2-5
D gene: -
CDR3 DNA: TGTGCCAGCAGCTTAGGAGGTAGACAAGAGACCCAGTACTTC
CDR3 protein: CASSLGGRQETQYF

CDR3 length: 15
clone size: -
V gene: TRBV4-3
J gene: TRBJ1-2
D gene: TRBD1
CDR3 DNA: TGCGCCAGCAGCCACGGGACAGGGGGCCAGGGAGGCTACACCTTC
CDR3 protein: CASSHGTGGQGGYTF

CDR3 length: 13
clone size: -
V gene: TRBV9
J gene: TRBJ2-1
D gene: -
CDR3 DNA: TGTGCCAGCAGCAGAACAGGGTTCGATGAGCAGTTCTTC
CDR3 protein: CASSRTGFDEQFF

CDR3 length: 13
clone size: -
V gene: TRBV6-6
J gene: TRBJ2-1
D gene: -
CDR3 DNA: TGTGCCAGCATTCAAGACAGGTACAATGAGCAGTTCTTC
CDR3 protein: CASIQDRYNEQFF

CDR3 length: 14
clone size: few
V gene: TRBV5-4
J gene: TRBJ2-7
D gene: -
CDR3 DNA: TGTGCCAGCAGCCCCTCGACAGGTCCCTACGAGCAGTACTTC
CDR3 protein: CASSPSTGPYEQYF

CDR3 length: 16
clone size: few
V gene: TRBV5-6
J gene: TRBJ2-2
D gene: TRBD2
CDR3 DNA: TGTGCCAGCAGATCAGGTGCGGGAGGGTACTCCGGGGAGCTGTTTTTT
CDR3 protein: CASRSGAGGYSGELFF

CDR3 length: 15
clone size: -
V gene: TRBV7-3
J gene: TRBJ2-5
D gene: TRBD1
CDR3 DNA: TGTGCCAGCAGCTGGACAGGGGCGCCTGATGAGACCCAGTACTTC
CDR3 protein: CASSWTGAPDETQYF

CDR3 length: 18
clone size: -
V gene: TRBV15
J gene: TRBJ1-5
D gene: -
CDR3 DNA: TGTGCCACCAGCAGAGGGGTGGGGACAATATATAGCAATCAGCCCCAGCATTTT
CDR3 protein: CATSRGVGTIYSNQPQHF

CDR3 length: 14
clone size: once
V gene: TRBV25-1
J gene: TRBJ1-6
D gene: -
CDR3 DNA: TGTGCCAGCAGTGAATTCGGCGAGACACCACCCCTCCACTTT
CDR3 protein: CASSEFGETPPLHF

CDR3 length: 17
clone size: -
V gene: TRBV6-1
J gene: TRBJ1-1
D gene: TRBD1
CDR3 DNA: TGTGCCAGCAGGGAAAGTACACGACAGGGCCAGTGGACTGAAGCTTTCTTT
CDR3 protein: CASRESTRQGQWTEAFF

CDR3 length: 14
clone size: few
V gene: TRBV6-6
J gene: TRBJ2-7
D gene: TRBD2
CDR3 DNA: TGTGCCAGCTCCCCTAGCGGGAGACTCCACGAGCAGTACTTC
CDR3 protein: CASSPSGRLHEQYF

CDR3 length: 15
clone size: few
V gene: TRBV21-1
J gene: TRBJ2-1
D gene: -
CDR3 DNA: TGTGCCAGTAGCAAAGGGGGGGGCTCCTACAATGAGCAGTTCTTC
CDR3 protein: CASSKGGGSYNEQFF

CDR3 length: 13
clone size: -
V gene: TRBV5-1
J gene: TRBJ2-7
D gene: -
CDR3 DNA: TGCGCCAGCAGCTTGGCTACAGACTACGAGCAGTACTTC
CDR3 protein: CASSLATDYEQYF

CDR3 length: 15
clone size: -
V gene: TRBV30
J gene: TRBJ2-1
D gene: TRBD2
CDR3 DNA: TGTGCCTGGAGTGTGGGACTAGCGGGAGTACATGAGCAGTTCTTC
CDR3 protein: CAWSVGLAGVHEQFF

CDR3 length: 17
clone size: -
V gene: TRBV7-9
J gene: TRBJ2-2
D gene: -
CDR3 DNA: TGTGCCAGCAGCTTAGAATCAGGGCAGGGCAGCACCGGGGAGCTGTTTTTT
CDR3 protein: CASSLESGQGSTGELFF

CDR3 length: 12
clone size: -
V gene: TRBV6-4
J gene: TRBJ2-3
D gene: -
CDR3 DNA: TGTGCCAGCAGTTCCGGGGGAGATACGCAGTATTTT
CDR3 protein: CASSSGGDTQYF